Listed here are 6 T cell receptor beta chains from one sample, sequenced in a study of blood T cell repertoires in COVID-19. TCRdb's table, derived via immunoSEQ multiplex PCR, lists solely in-frame clones and lacks some. The data hold about 410,000 clones, with approximately 91% observed a single time. Material for sequencing was peripheral blood. The receptors stem from a woman aged 40 to 50 with COVID-19, enrolled during active disease.

The chain uses TRBV28 and TRBJ2-3, with 11 bases identical to TRBD2. CDR1 and CDR2 (germline): MDHEN, SYDVKM. V lost 4 bases, J lost 4 bases, and 13 bases stayed unmatched. There are 18 residues in the CDR3. The CDR3 here is CASSSPGTSGKGADTQYF. For the CDR3, the DNA is TGTGCCAGCAGTTCGCCCGGGACTAGCGGAAAAGGGGCAGATACGCAGTATTTT.

A few counts support this clone. V usage is TRBV19 and J usage is TRBJ1-1, with no clear D. The germline CDR1 and CDR2 sequences are LNHDA and SQIVND (reference sequence). Trimming removed 4 bases from V and 1 base from J, with 10 bases in between. The CDR3 totals 14 residues. The CDR3 DNA sequence: TGTGCCAGTAGTAACCAGCGAGGGAACACTGAAGCTTTCTTT. Protein: CASSNQRGNTEAFF.

This clone was seen just once. The chain couples TRBV7-9 to TRBJ2-7, with D possibly matching TRBD2 (6 bases). Germline V gene lookup returns CDR1 SEHNR and CDR2 FQNEAQ (reference sequence). The CDR3 spans 13 residues. V was pared by 4 bases and J by 7 bases, with 14 bases between. CDR3 region: CASSSGLSAEQYF. CDR3 DNA: TGTGCCAGCAGCTCGGGACTTTCCGCGGAGCAGTACTTC.

The J gene is TRBJ2-1, the V gene TRBV18; 7 bases match TRBD2. The CDR3 consists of 15 residues. Germline V gene data show CDR1 as KGHSH and CDR2 as LQKENI. Losses at the gene ends were 10 bases for V and 4 bases for J; bases not matched to a gene: 13. CDR3 DNA sequence: TGTGCCACCCTTCCCGGAGCTAGCGGTTACAATGAGCAGTTCTTC. This sequence encodes CATLPGASGYNEQFF. Supplemented by reference TRBV18 and TRBJ2-1, the full variable domain reads NAGVMQNPRHLVRRRGQEARLRCSPMKGHSHVYWYRQLPEEGLKFMVYLQKENIIDESGMPKERFSAEFPKEGPSILRIQQVVRGDSAAYFCATLPGASGYNEQFFGPGTRLTVL.

This clone showed up just a few times. The V gene is TRBV9, the J gene TRBJ1-1, with 10 bases aligning to TRBD1. Germline-derived CDR1 and CDR2 are SGDLS and YYNGEE. The CDR3 is 18 residues long. The V segment lost 4 bases and the J segment 1 base; nucleotides outside the gene matches: 13. The CDR3 DNA is TGTGCCAGCAGCCCGGGGACAGGGGCCTCCTCAAAGAACACTGAAGCTTTCTTT. Protein: CASSPGTGASSKNTEAFF.

J is TRBJ2-4 and V is TRBV6-5; TRBD1 aligns across 10 bases. J was trimmed by 4 bases and V by 0 bases; bases with no gene match: 3. This CDR3 has 16 residues. Germline loops: CDR1 MNHEY, CDR2 SVGAGI. CDR3 residues: CASSYSGQGVKNIQYF. The CDR3 bases are TGTGCCAGCAGTTACTCCGGACAGGGGGTGAAAAACATTCAGTACTTC.